The 26 T cell receptor beta chains given below trace back to one sample, sequenced in a study of lymphopenia after photon versus proton radiotherapy. The repertoire was sequenced with immunoSEQ multiplex PCR; TCRdb's copy has only in-frame clones and lacks some. The sample includes tens of thousands of clones, roughly 90% seen only once; the top ten take under 0.9%. The specimen was peripheral blood, collected from a patient treated with photon-based radiotherapy. The source is a woman between 50 and 59 years old with cholangiocarcinoma.

The V call is TRBV2, the J call TRBJ2-4, with D perhaps TRBD1 (6 bases). V was shortened by 10 bases and J by 1 base, with 23 bases between the two germline ends. Germline CDR1 and CDR2: SNHLY and FYNNEI. The length of the CDR3 is 17 residues. The chain's CDR3 is CANTPETGLSAKNIQYF. Written as DNA, the CDR3 is TGTGCCAACACACCCGAGACAGGCTTGTCGGCCAAAAACATTCAGTACTTC.

V usage is TRBV5-1 and J usage is TRBJ2-1; 10 bases agree with TRBD2. Germline lookup yields CDR1 SGHRS and CDR2 YFSETQ. This CDR3 is 19 amino acids long. V shed 0 bases, J shed 0 bases, and the junction held 9 bases outside the gene matches. CDR3 DNA: TGCGCCAGCAGCTTGGGAACTAGCGGGGTTAGGAGCTCCTACAATGAGCAGTTCTTC. It codes for CASSLGTSGVRSSYNEQFF.

This chain joins TRBV6-5 and TRBJ1-1, with D uncertain. Germline CDR1 MNHEY, CDR2 SVGAGI. This CDR3 is 13 amino acids long. V dropped 8 bases and J dropped 11 bases, with 21 bases sitting between them. DNA for the CDR3: TGTGCCAGCGCTCCAGACGGGTTGAGTACGGCTTTCTTT. Its translation is CASAPDGLSTAFF.

The gene calls are TRBV9 and TRBJ2-3; 12 nucleotides match TRBD2. This CDR3 is built from 17 residues. The V and J ends lost 3 bases and 2 bases, in that order; junction bases with no gene match: 7. Germline values: CDR1 SGDLS, CDR2 YYNGEE. CDR3 coding DNA: TGTGCCAGCAGCGGAAACCTAGCGGGGGGGCACACAGATACGCAGTATTTT. This codes for CASSGNLAGGHTDTQYF.

The CDR3 DNA sequence: TGTGCCAGCAGCAGACAGAACTATGGCTACACCTTC. Amino acids: CASSRQNYGYTF. The V and J genes are TRBV14 and TRBJ1-2, with D perhaps TRBD1 (5 bases). V was pared by 5 bases and J by 2 bases, with 6 bases between. CDR3 length: 12 amino acids. Per germline, CDR1 SGHDN and CDR2 FVKESK.

This chain joins TRBV7-2 and TRBJ2-3, with D perhaps being TRBD1 or TRBD2 (6 bases each). The CDR3 consists of 14 residues. CDR1 is SGHTA and CDR2 is FQGNSA in the germline V gene. Trimming removed 2 bases at V and 10 bases at J, with 16 bases between. The CDR3 region is CASSLKGGQASQYF. The DNA for the CDR3 is TGTGCCAGCAGCTTAAAAGGGGGGCAGGCCTCGCAGTATTTT.

The chain recombines TRBV4-3 with TRBJ2-7; 8 nucleotides align to TRBD1. In germline, CDR1 is LGHNA, CDR2 YSLEER. This CDR3 is built from 14 residues. V lost 4 bases, J lost 0 bases, and 2 bases stayed unmatched. Written as DNA, the CDR3 is TGCGCCAGCAGCCGGGGACAGGACTCCTACGAGCAGTACTTC. This codes for CASSRGQDSYEQYF.

DNA of the CDR3: TGCGCCAGCAGCCAAGATAACCGCGATCAGCCCCAGCATTTT. Protein sequence: CASSQDNRDQPQHF. The rearrangement links TRBV4-3 to TRBJ1-5; D unclear. Germline V gene data show CDR1 as LGHNA and CDR2 as YSLEER. CDR3 length equals 14 residues. Trimming shortened V by 0 bases and J by 5 bases, and 8 bases separated the two germline ends.

The genes are TRBV11-2 and TRBJ1-2; the match to TRBD1 covers 7 bases. This CDR3 comprises 15 residues. Germline loops: CDR1 SGHAT, CDR2 FQNNGV. V dropped 5 bases and J dropped 4; count of bases not matched to a gene: 10. The CDR3 region has the DNA TGTGCCAGCAGCATGACAGGGTCTATCGGCTATGGCTACACCTTC. Its translation is CASSMTGSIGYGYTF.

The chain uses TRBV29-1 and TRBJ2-1, with D perhaps TRBD2 (5 bases). This CDR3 has 16 residues. V lost 6 bases to trimming and J lost 3 bases, with 21 bases between them. Looked up from germline, CDR1 is SQVTM and CDR2 is ANQGSEA. CDR3 in amino acids: CSVERGCGSHYNEQFF. The CDR3 region has the DNA TGCAGCGTCGAACGAGGGTGTGGGTCCCACTACAATGAGCAGTTCTTC.

The V call is TRBV6-5, the J call TRBJ1-1; perhaps TRBD1 as D (6 bases). Germline loops: CDR1 MNHEY, CDR2 SVGAGI. V lost 1 base, J lost 4 bases, and 10 bases lay in between. The CDR3 extends over 14 amino acids. CDR3 sequence (DNA): TGTGCCAGCAGTTACTTCAGGGGAACCACTGAAGCTTTCTTT. Its translation is CASSYFRGTTEAFF.

This chain connects TRBV9 to TRBJ1-2; the D gene is possibly TRBD1 (5 bases). V shed 0 bases and J shed 7 bases, with 16 bases lying between them. Germline CDR1 reads SGDLS; CDR2 reads YYNGEE. The CDR3 consists of 15 residues. The CDR3 sequence: CASSVEGGGVVGYTF. The CDR3 region has the DNA TGTGCCAGCAGCGTAGAGGGAGGAGGGGTAGTTGGCTACACCTTC.

The chain employs TRBV11-2 and TRBJ2-7; D gene unclear. This CDR3 is 13 amino acids long. V lost 0 bases and J 2 bases, leaving 5 bases between the germline ends. CDR1 and CDR2 from the germline V gene are SGHAT and FQNNGV. The CDR3 DNA follows: TGTGCCAGCAGCTTAGATTATCCCTACGAGCAGTACTTC. This sequence encodes CASSLDYPYEQYF.

The chain links TRBV19 to TRBJ2-5, with TRBD2 as a possible D gene (5 bases). V was cut by 5 bases and J by 2 bases, with 12 bases left in between. Looked up from germline, CDR1 is LNHDA and CDR2 is SQIVND (reference sequence). The CDR3 extends over 14 amino acids. The CDR3 bases are TGTGCCAGTAGTGAATCAGCGGTTCAAGAGACCCAGTACTTC. It encodes CASSESAVQETQYF.

V usage is TRBV19 and J usage is TRBJ1-5, with D maybe TRBD1 (5 bases). Trimming took off 5 bases at V and 6 bases at J, with 17 bases between the two ends. The CDR3 length is 15 residues. CDR1 is LNHDA and CDR2 is SQIVND in the germline V gene (reference sequence). This CDR3 reads CASSQGWGKGQPQHF. CDR3 sequence (DNA): TGTGCCAGTAGTCAAGGGTGGGGGAAAGGTCAGCCCCAGCATTTT.

The chain combines TRBV27 with TRBJ1-1; tentative D call: TRBD1 (5 bases). This CDR3 comprises 15 residues. In germline, CDR1 is MNHEY, CDR2 SMNVEV (reference sequence). V lost 3 bases to trimming and J lost 5 bases, with 16 bases between them. The CDR3 region is CASSFLPGRDTEAFF. The DNA of the CDR3 is TGTGCCAGCAGTTTTTTACCAGGGAGAGATACTGAAGCTTTCTTT.

The rearrangement joins TRBV10-3 to TRBJ1-6; 8 positions match TRBD1. Per germline, CDR1 ENHRY and CDR2 SYGVKD. The CDR3 totals 15 residues. Trimming removed 3 bases from V and 8 bases from J; junction bases left unmatched: 6. CDR3 in DNA: TGTGCCATCAGTGATAGTCGGACAGGGTATTCACCCCTCCACTTT. Translating gives CAISDSRTGYSPLHF.

This chain uses TRBV30 with TRBJ1-5; no firm D call. In germline, CDR1 is GTSNPN, CDR2 SVGIG (reference sequence). Trimming removed 0 bases from V and 2 bases from J, with 5 bases in between. The CDR3 contains 13 residues. In DNA, the CDR3 is TGTGCCTGGAGTGTCGGGGGCAATCAGCCCCAGCATTTT. Its protein is CAWSVGGNQPQHF.

CDR3 sequence: CASGEGTSGGAGQETQYF. Written as DNA, the CDR3 is TGTGCTAGTGGTGAAGGGACTAGCGGGGGGGCTGGCCAAGAGACCCAGTACTTC. The chain uses TRBV12-5 and TRBJ2-5; 16 bases fit TRBD2. CDR1 is LGHNT and CDR2 is FRNRAP in the germline V gene. This CDR3 has 18 amino acids. With 5 bases clipped from V and 1 base from J, the junction kept 7 bases outside the gene matches.

The rearrangement joins TRBV5-1 to TRBJ1-1, with D perhaps TRBD1 (6 bases). V was cut by 3 bases and J by 2 bases, with 14 bases left in between. The CDR3 has 15 residues. CDR1 is SGHRS, CDR2 YFSETQ, per germline. CDR3 loop: CASSSGSGTNTEAFF. The CDR3 DNA is TGCGCCAGCAGCTCTGGATCCGGGACAAACACTGAAGCTTTCTTT.

The V call is TRBV29-1, the J call TRBJ1-5; no reliable D call. The CDR3 covers 16 residues. The germline V gene has CDR1 SQVTM and CDR2 ANQGSEA. The V end was cut by 5 bases, the J end by 0 bases, with 17 bases between. CDR3 sequence reads: CSVLDGGIYSNQPQHF. The CDR3, as DNA: TGCAGCGTTCTGGACGGAGGAATCTATAGCAATCAGCCCCAGCATTTT.

The J gene is TRBJ2-5, the V gene TRBV18; 11 bases are shared with TRBD2. Trimming cost V 6 bases and J 7 bases; bases outside gene matches: 13. This CDR3 is built from 16 residues. In germline, CDR1 is KGHSH, CDR2 LQKENI. CDR3 amino acids: CASSSGTSGSWATQYF. The CDR3 DNA reads TGTGCCAGCTCCTCGGGGACTAGCGGTAGTTGGGCGACCCAGTACTTC.

This chain joins TRBV6-1 and TRBJ2-7; the match to TRBD1 covers 7 bases. V was clipped by 10 bases and J by 0 bases; unmatched bases: 9. CDR1 and CDR2 (germline): MNHNS, SASEGT. CDR3 length: 14 residues. CDR3 DNA: TGTGCCACCTCAAGGACAGGTCCCTCCTACGAGCAGTACTTC. Residues: CATSRTGPSYEQYF.

As regards this clone: At the DNA level, this CDR3 is encoded by other sequences in the same sample as well. The chain is built from TRBV7-9 and TRBJ1-5; tentative D call: TRBD1 (5 bases). Germline V lookup: CDR1 SEHNR, CDR2 FQNEAQ (reference sequence). The CDR3 sequence is 15 residues long. V was trimmed by 3 bases and J by 5 bases, leaving 14 bases between them. CDR3 region: CASSLGPETYQPQHF. CDR3 in DNA: TGTGCCAGCAGCTTGGGGCCGGAAACTTATCAGCCCCAGCATTTT.

The chain uses TRBV27 and TRBJ1-5, with 7 bases that match TRBD1. CDR3 length equals 14 residues. The V gene's germline CDR1 is MNHEY and CDR2 SMNVEV (reference sequence). With V trimmed by 6 bases and J by 4 bases, 6 bases remained unmatched. The CDR3 here is CASSLTGENQPQHF. The CDR3 nucleotides are TGTGCCAGCAGCCTAACAGGGGAGAATCAGCCCCAGCATTTT.

The chain recombines TRBV10-1 with TRBJ1-1; the D gene is possibly TRBD1 (6 bases). CDR1 WNHNN and CDR2 SYGVQD come from the germline V gene (reference sequence). V lost 0 bases, J lost 10 bases, and 12 bases lay in between. This CDR3 spans 13 amino acids. CDR3 nucleotides: TGCGCCAGCAGTGAGTCTTGGGGGCCGGGAGCTTTCTTT. Translation gives CASSESWGPGAFF.